These 27 T cell receptor beta chains share one sample of origin, sequenced in a study of T cells in Graves' hyperthyroidism and ophthalmopathy. Amplification of TCR beta CDR3 regions used RNA as the template. HTBI primers drove first-round RT-PCR of the TCR CDR3. TCRdb fed the multiplex PCR reads into MiXCR, producing one record per CDR3 protein. The top ten clones hold 3.8% of a sample with 600,000 to 650,000 distinct CDR3 sequences, around 15% of them seen once. Sequenced sample: blood. The source of these receptors is a woman aged 25 to 39 with Graves' hyperthyroidism.

As concerns this clonotype: A much larger clone lies a single base off, so this may be a read error. The chain is built from TRBV24-1 and TRBJ2-1; the D call may be TRBD1 or TRBD2 (5 bases each). The CDR3 loop spans 15 amino acids. V was cut by 6 bases and J by 7 bases, with 18 bases left in between. Germline CDR1 KGHDR, CDR2 SFDVKD. The CDR3 nucleotides are TGTGCCACCAGTCCCCGGGACGGGTACAAAAATGAGCAGTTCTTC. It encodes CATSPRDGYKNEQFF.

This clonotype appeared many times. The CDR3 loop is CASSIDGGRSETQYF. The CDR3 DNA sequence: TGTGCCAGTAGTATAGACGGCGGGAGGTCGGAGACCCAGTACTTC. V is TRBV19 and J is TRBJ2-5; 8 nucleotides agree with TRBD2. Germline V gene sequence: CDR1 LNHDA, CDR2 SQIVND (reference sequence). With V trimmed by 0 bases and J by 5 bases, 5 bases remained unmatched. This CDR3 is 15 amino acids long.

In this sample, this clonotype turned up a few times. The chain carries TRBV7-9 and TRBJ2-2, with no clear D. CDR3 length: 15 residues. Trimming removed 1 base at V and 4 bases at J, with 10 bases between. Per the germline V gene, CDR1 is SEHNR and CDR2 is FQNEAQ (reference sequence). The CDR3 nucleotides are TGTGCCAGCAGCTTAGGGCCCCCTTTCACCGGGGAGCTGTTTTTT. Translation gives CASSLGPPFTGELFF.

This clonotype was observed a handful of times. The V gene is TRBV6-1, the J gene TRBJ1-5, with 9 bases matching TRBD1. After removal of 6 bases from V and 11 bases from J, the junction contained 14 bases not matched to a gene. The CDR3 runs 15 residues. CDR1 and CDR2 (germline): MNHNS, SASEGT. CDR3 nucleotide sequence: TGTGCCAGCAGAAAACTACAGGGGGCGTCAGGGGCCCAGCATTTT. It specifies CASRKLQGASGAQHF.

There are many counts of this clonotype. The gene calls are TRBV28 and TRBJ1-1; maybe TRBD1 (5 bases). CDR1 MDHEN and CDR2 SYDVKM come from the germline V gene. V dropped 5 bases and J dropped 0 bases, with 16 bases sitting between them. This CDR3 spans 16 amino acids. The chain's CDR3 is CASSPPPRQMNTEAFF. The CDR3 nucleotides read TGTGCCAGCAGTCCCCCCCCGCGACAGATGAACACTGAAGCTTTCTTT.

In this sample, this clonotype turned up many times. The V and J genes are TRBV28 and TRBJ1-5; 9 bases are a match to TRBD1. CDR3 length: 18 residues. The V and J ends lost 4 bases and 0 bases, in that order; junction bases with no gene match: 10. Germline CDR1 is MDHEN and CDR2 is SYDVKM. The DNA of the CDR3 is TGTGCCAGCAGTTCCACAGGGGGCGCGTATTATAGCAATCAGCCCCAGCATTTT. The encoded protein is CASSSTGGAYYSNQPQHF. The complete variable domain, with remaining parts taken from reference TRBV28 and TRBJ1-5, reads DVKVTQSSRYLVKRTGEKVFLECVQDMDHENMFWYRQDPGLGLRLIYFSYDVKMKEKGDIPEGYSVSREKKERFSLILESASTNQTSMYLCASSSTGGAYYSNQPQHFGDGTRLSIL.

The chain links TRBV29-1 to TRBJ2-7, with unresolved D. CDR3 size: 13 residues. Trimming took off 4 bases at V and 4 bases at J, with 14 bases between the two ends. CDR1 and CDR2 from the germline V gene are SQVTM and ANQGSEA. As DNA, the CDR3 is TGCAGCGTTGGGGATCTATTTGGTTACGAGCAGTACTTC. This codes for CSVGDLFGYEQYF.

This clonotype was counted between two and nine times. This rearrangement joins TRBV5-5 to TRBJ1-2; D is perhaps TRBD1 (6 bases). The V and J ends lost 6 bases and 1 base respectively, with 13 bases between them. The CDR3 has 14 amino acids. CDR1 and CDR2 from the germline V gene are SGHKS and YYEKEE (reference sequence). This chain's CDR3 is CASTTGRYNYGYTF. DNA for the CDR3: TGTGCCAGCACAACAGGGAGGTATAACTATGGCTACACCTTC.

This clonotype was recorded many times. This chain joins TRBV7-9 and TRBJ2-1; D unclear. The CDR3 totals 12 residues. Trimming removed 5 bases at V and 9 bases at J, with 11 bases between. Germline assignment: CDR1 SEHNR and CDR2 FQNEAQ (reference sequence). CDR3 DNA: TGTGCCAGCAGCCCCACTATCCTTGAGCAGTTCTTC. This translates into CASSPTILEQFF.

This clonotype came up many times. V and J are TRBV5-5 and TRBJ1-5; TRBD1 is a possible D gene (6 bases). Per the germline V gene, CDR1 is SGHKS and CDR2 is YYEKEE (reference sequence). The V gene lost 5 bases and the J gene lost 4 bases, with 16 bases spanning the gap. The CDR3 loop spans 15 amino acids. The CDR3 is CASSLTGPRNQPQHF. Here the CDR3 DNA reads TGTGCCAGCAGTTTGACAGGCCCAAGGAATCAGCCCCAGCATTTT.

The CDR3 loop is CAISDSYTEAFF. Written as DNA, the CDR3 is TGTGCCATCAGTGATTCATACACTGAAGCTTTCTTT. The chain recombines TRBV10-3 with TRBJ1-1; D is uncertain. Trimming left V 3 bases short and J 3 bases short, with 5 bases between. CDR3 length: 12 residues. Germline CDR1 ENHRY, CDR2 SYGVKD.

For this clonotype: At one end, the junction sequence differs from germline, possibly due to a read error. This chain connects TRBV6-1 to TRBJ2-5; 10 positions agree with TRBD2. CDR1 and CDR2 (germline): MNHNS, SASEGT. This CDR3 contains 14 residues. CDR3 sequence reads: CAISEREGLETQYF. The DNA for the CDR3 is TGTGCCATCAGTGAGCGGGAGGGCCTGGAGACCCAGTACTTC.

There are many counts of this clonotype. The chain carries TRBV3-1 and TRBJ1-6; possibly TRBD1 for D (5 bases). Germline CDR1 reads LGHDT; CDR2 reads YNNKEL (reference sequence). The CDR3 loop spans 16 amino acids. V shed 0 bases and J shed 8 bases, with 14 bases lying between them. CDR3 sequence: CASSQDWGTEDSPLHF. For the CDR3, the DNA is TGTGCCAGCAGCCAAGATTGGGGGACGGAGGATTCACCCCTCCACTTT.

This clonotype has just a few counts. The chain recombines TRBV19 with TRBJ2-1; 10 bases line up with TRBD2. Germline V gene sequence: CDR1 LNHDA, CDR2 SQIVND (reference sequence). J lost 0 bases, V lost 2 bases, and 10 bases had no gene match. This CDR3 has 19 amino acids. The CDR3 is CASSINKREGVPSYNEQFF. The CDR3 coding sequence is TGTGCCAGTAGTATAAACAAGCGGGAGGGGGTTCCCTCCTACAATGAGCAGTTCTTC.

This clonotype was counted between two and nine times. The CDR3 DNA is TGTGCCATAAGGGGGGATGGCTACACCTTC. This encodes CAIRGDGYTF. The V call is TRBV28, the J call TRBJ1-2; TRBD1 might be the D (6 bases). Germline loops: CDR1 MDHEN, CDR2 SYDVKM. Trimming removed 10 bases from V and 6 bases from J, with 9 bases in between. The CDR3 is made up of 10 amino acids.

The sample holds a few counts of this clonotype. The rearrangement joins TRBV7-9 to TRBJ2-7; D could derive from TRBD1 or TRBD2 (7 bases each). Germline assignment: CDR1 SEHNR and CDR2 FQNEAQ (reference sequence). CDR3 size: 16 residues. The germline V and J ends were trimmed by 5 bases and 4 bases, with 21 bases remaining between them. The CDR3 reads CASSPGWYQGGYEQYF. Written as DNA, the CDR3 is TGTGCCAGCAGCCCTGGGTGGTACCAGGGGGGGTACGAGCAGTACTTC.

J is TRBJ2-4 and V is TRBV5-1, with no clear D. There are 16 residues in the CDR3. Germline V gene lookup returns CDR1 SGHRS and CDR2 YFSETQ. Trimming removed 2 bases from V and 0 bases from J, with 12 bases in between. CDR3 region: CASSLGGVLAKNIQYF. In nucleotides, the CDR3 is TGCGCCAGCAGCTTAGGTGGGGTGCTAGCCAAAAACATTCAGTACTTC.

The chain has TRBV20-1 and TRBJ2-1, with 7 bases matching TRBD2. The germline V gene has CDR1 DFQATT and CDR2 SNEGSKA (reference sequence). CDR3 length equals 11 residues. V was clipped by 6 bases and J by 12 bases; unmatched bases: 8. In nucleotides, the CDR3 is TGCAGTGCGCCTAAAACTAGCGTGCAGTTCTTC. Residues: CSAPKTSVQFF.

This chain joins TRBV5-4 and TRBJ1-3, with no clear D. Germline assignment: CDR1 SGHNT and CDR2 YYREEE (reference sequence). There are 16 residues in the CDR3. V dropped 4 bases and J dropped 2 bases, with 16 bases sitting between them. Written as DNA, the CDR3 is TGTGCCAGCAGCCAAGATAACGAGCAGACTGGAAACACCATATATTTT. Translating gives CASSQDNEQTGNTIYF.

This clonotype was observed at least ten times. This chain connects TRBV7-8 to TRBJ2-1, with 8 positions matching TRBD2. Germline CDR1 is SGHVS and CDR2 is FQNEAQ. J was trimmed by 4 bases and V by 5 bases; bases with no gene match: 10. The CDR3 totals 16 residues. The CDR3 loop reads CASSIRLALMYNEQFF. The CDR3 region has the DNA TGTGCCAGCAGCATAAGACTAGCGTTAATGTACAATGAGCAGTTCTTC.

This clonotype was recorded at least ten times. In DNA, the CDR3 is TGTGCCTGGAGTGCAGCGGCATCCTACAATGAGCAGTTCTTC. Translating gives CAWSAAASYNEQFF. V usage is TRBV30 and J usage is TRBJ2-1, with D possibly matching TRBD2 (5 bases). Germline CDR1 is GTSNPN and CDR2 is SVGIG (reference sequence). V lost 1 base to trimming and J lost 1 base, with 8 bases between them. This CDR3 has 14 amino acids.

This chain links TRBV28 with TRBJ2-1, with 9 bases matching TRBD2. J lost 8 bases, V lost 5 bases, and 10 bases had no gene match. Germline CDR1 MDHEN, CDR2 SYDVKM. This CDR3 contains 15 residues. The CDR3 DNA sequence: TGTGCCAGCAGTGTAGCGGGAGCCCACCCCCATGAGCAGTTCTTC. Protein product: CASSVAGAHPHEQFF.

The sample holds many counts of this clonotype. V is TRBV27 and J is TRBJ2-7; D gene unclear. The CDR3 extends over 12 amino acids. The germline gives CDR1 MNHEY, CDR2 SMNVEV (reference sequence). V was pared by 6 bases and J by 7 bases, with 13 bases between. CDR3 in DNA: TGTGCCAGCAGGGGCCTACTCCAGGAGCAGTACTTC. Its translation: CASRGLLQEQYF.

This clonotype was observed a few times. The chain joins TRBV20-1 to TRBJ1-4, with 9 bases matching TRBD1. This CDR3 is built from 16 residues. V gave up 6 bases and J gave up 2 bases; unmatched junction bases: 10. Germline values: CDR1 DFQATT, CDR2 SNEGSKA (reference sequence). The CDR3 here is CSARSQDRGTNEKLFF. The CDR3 DNA sequence: TGCAGTGCCAGAAGCCAGGACAGGGGCACTAATGAAAAACTGTTTTTT.

There are many counts of this clonotype. The V gene is TRBV12-5, the J gene TRBJ2-2, with D perhaps assigned TRBD1 or TRBD2 (5 bases each). This CDR3 has 15 amino acids. V lost 2 bases and J lost 4, with 11 bases in between. CDR1 is LGHNT and CDR2 is FRNRAP in the germline V gene. CDR3 in amino acids: CASGLTGGTTGELFF. The DNA of the CDR3 is TGTGCTAGTGGTTTGACAGGAGGTACCACCGGGGAGCTGTTTTTT.

The V gene is TRBV7-2, the J gene TRBJ1-1; D is uncertain. With 5 bases removed from V and 6 bases from J, the gap between germline ends came to 7 bases. CDR3 length: 11 residues. Germline CDR1 is SGHTA and CDR2 is FQGNSA. This CDR3 is CASSGFAEAFF. The CDR3 DNA reads as TGTGCCAGCAGCGGATTTGCTGAAGCTTTCTTT. The full variable domain, in which reference TRBV7-2 and TRBJ1-1 provide the parts outside the CDR3, is GAGVSQSPSNKVTEKGKDVELRCDPISGHTALYWYRQSLGQGLEFLIYFQGNSAPDKSGLPSDRFSAERTGGSVSTLTIQRTQQEDSAVYLCASSGFAEAFFGQGTRLTVV.

On this clonotype: This may be a read error, as it is one base from a much larger clone. V gene TRBV11-2 combines with J gene TRBJ2-5; D may be TRBD2 (5 bases). Germline lookup yields CDR1 SGHAT and CDR2 FQNNGV. This CDR3 has 13 residues. The CDR3 reads CASSLWEKEAQYF. CDR3 in DNA: TGTGCCAGCAGCTTATGGGAGAAAGAGGCCCAGTACTTC.